What follows are 21 T cell receptor beta chains derived from one specimen sequenced in a study of blood T cell repertoires in COVID-19. TCRdb's table, derived via immunoSEQ multiplex PCR, lists solely in-frame clones and lacks some. The table records about 310,000 clones, roughly 85% of them present only once. Sequenced sample: PBMCs or T cells enriched from blood (not recorded which). The receptors originated from a woman under 40 who had been exposed to COVID-19.

This chain joins TRBV27 and TRBJ2-7; TRBD1 is a possible D gene (6 bases). This CDR3 is built from 14 residues. CDR1 is MNHEY, CDR2 SMNVEV, per germline (reference sequence). V was shortened by 3 bases and J by 2 bases, with 11 bases between the two germline ends. CDR3: CASSFSDSTYEQYF. In DNA, the CDR3 is TGTGCCAGCAGTTTTTCGGACAGTACCTACGAGCAGTACTTC.

The V and J genes are TRBV5-1 and TRBJ2-2; no firm D call. The germline CDR1 and CDR2 sequences are SGHRS and YFSETQ. V gave up 0 bases and J gave up 1 base, with 7 bases separating them. The CDR3 is made up of 15 amino acids. CDR3 in amino acids: CASSLAVGNTGELFF. CDR3 in DNA: TGCGCCAGCAGCTTGGCGGTTGGGAACACCGGGGAGCTGTTTTTT.

This clone was counted a single time. The chain couples TRBV9 to TRBJ2-1; TRBD2 aligns across 9 bases. Germline V gene lookup returns CDR1 SGDLS and CDR2 YYNGEE. This CDR3 is built from 16 residues. Trimming cost V 0 bases and J 10 bases; bases outside gene matches: 11. The CDR3 loop is CASSVESSGNLPEQFF. CDR3 sequence (DNA): TGTGCCAGCAGCGTAGAATCTAGCGGGAATCTCCCGGAGCAGTTCTTC. Based on the CDR3 plus reference TRBV9 and TRBJ2-1, the full variable domain is DSGVTQTPKHLITATGQRVTLRCSPRSGDLSVYWYQQSLDQGLQFLIQYYNGEERAKGNILERFSAQQFPDLHSELNLSSLELGDSALYFCASSVESSGNLPEQFFGPGTRLTVL.

The rearrangement links TRBV5-4 to TRBJ1-6; 8 positions agree with TRBD1. With 4 bases clipped from V and 9 bases from J, the junction kept 6 bases outside the gene matches. The CDR3 has 14 residues. Germline-derived CDR1 and CDR2 are SGHNT and YYREEE (reference sequence). DNA for the CDR3: TGTGCCAGCAGCCCGGACAGGGAAGGTTCACCCCTCCACTTT. Translating it yields CASSPDREGSPLHF.

This sequence joins TRBV28 and TRBJ1-2; 7 bases are a match to TRBD1. V was pared by 5 bases and J by 4 bases, with 7 bases of the junction left unmatched. Per the germline V gene, CDR1 is MDHEN and CDR2 is SYDVKM. The CDR3 has 14 amino acids. The CDR3 region has the DNA TGTGCCAGCAGTCAGGGGGGCGGCGGCTATGGCTACACCTTC. Translated, it gives CASSQGGGGYGYTF.

The chain couples TRBV5-1 to TRBJ1-3; D is unclear. Between the trimmed V and J ends, which lost 4 bases and 0 bases, there was a span of 11 bases. The CDR3 consists of 15 residues. From germline, CDR1 is SGHRS and CDR2 YFSETQ. CDR3: CASSPQRSSGNTIYF. CDR3 DNA: TGCGCCAGCAGCCCGCAACGGTCCTCTGGAAACACCATATATTTT.

V gene TRBV10-1 combines with J gene TRBJ1-1; possibly TRBD1 for D (5 bases). This CDR3 has 14 residues. CDR1 is WNHNN, CDR2 SYGVQD, per germline (reference sequence). The V and J ends lost 0 bases and 3 bases respectively, with 8 bases between them. The CDR3 region is CASSESTDYTEAFF. CDR3 DNA sequence: TGCGCCAGCAGTGAGTCGACAGACTACACTGAAGCTTTCTTT.

This clone was found a few times. The rearrangement links TRBV7-9 to TRBJ2-1; 8 bases line up with TRBD2. Trimming cost V 4 bases and J 9 bases; bases outside gene matches: 5. The germline gives CDR1 SEHNR, CDR2 FQNEAQ (reference sequence). The CDR3 contains 13 residues. This CDR3 reads CASSSSSGGEQFF. In DNA form, the CDR3 reads TGTGCCAGCAGCTCCTCAAGCGGGGGTGAGCAGTTCTTC.

The chain recombines TRBV5-1 with TRBJ2-7; TRBD2 matches 8 bases. Germline V gene sequence: CDR1 SGHRS, CDR2 YFSETQ. This CDR3 has 15 amino acids. V lost 0 bases to trimming and J lost 6 bases; unmatched junction nucleotides: 8. The CDR3 here is CASSLASAGGTEQYF. The CDR3 region has the DNA TGCGCCAGCAGCTTGGCCTCGGCGGGAGGAACCGAGCAGTACTTC.

The rearrangement uses TRBV28 and TRBJ2-7; D possibly corresponds to TRBD2 (5 bases). With 2 bases removed from V and 3 bases from J, the gap between germline ends came to 32 bases. Germline-derived CDR1 and CDR2 are MDHEN and SYDVKM. This CDR3 is built from 21 residues. The CDR3 region is CASSLRASLVMSKVGIYEQYF. Here the CDR3 DNA reads TGTGCCAGCAGTTTACGGGCTAGCCTAGTAATGTCTAAGGTAGGAATCTACGAGCAGTACTTC.

The chain employs TRBV6-5 and TRBJ1-2; D is perhaps TRBD1 (5 bases). The V gene lost 6 bases and the J gene lost 5 bases, with 16 bases spanning the gap. Per the germline V gene, CDR1 is MNHEY and CDR2 is SVGAGI. This CDR3 comprises 14 residues. CDR3 nucleotide sequence: TGTGCCAGCAGCTCAGGGAGCGGGTGGTATGGCTACACCTTC. It is translated as CASSSGSGWYGYTF.

The CDR3 DNA reads as TGTGCCAGCAGTAAGACAGGGACCACCGGGGAGCTGTTTTTT. This encodes CASSKTGTTGELFF. The chain couples TRBV9 to TRBJ2-2; 7 bases are shared with TRBD1. Germline-derived CDR1 and CDR2 are SGDLS and YYNGEE. The junction had 5 bases not matched to a gene; V was cut back by 5 bases and J by 4 bases. This CDR3 contains 14 residues. Variable domain in full (rest from reference TRBV9 and TRBJ2-2): DSGVTQTPKHLITATGQRVTLRCSPRSGDLSVYWYQQSLDQGLQFLIQYYNGEERAKGNILERFSAQQFPDLHSELNLSSLELGDSALYFCASSKTGTTGELFFGEGSRLTVL.

The rearrangement uses TRBV19 and TRBJ1-6, with D unresolved. This CDR3 region has 14 residues. Germline lookup yields CDR1 LNHDA and CDR2 SQIVND (reference sequence). V was shortened by 4 bases and J by 10 bases, with 14 bases between the two germline ends. The CDR3 nucleotides read TGTGCCAGTAGTAACGGTCTAGGTAACTCACCCCTCCACTTT. Residues: CASSNGLGNSPLHF.

The V call is TRBV5-4, the J call TRBJ2-3; no reliable D call. Trimming left V 5 bases short and J 4 bases short, with 11 bases between. The CDR3 totals 13 residues. The germline V gene has CDR1 SGHNT and CDR2 YYREEE (reference sequence). CDR3 region: CASRPTEADTQYF. DNA of the CDR3: TGTGCCAGCAGACCCACAGAAGCAGATACGCAGTATTTT.

This clone was seen once. The chain is built from TRBV5-5 and TRBJ2-7; TRBD1 aligns across 9 bases. The V gene end was trimmed by 5 bases and the J gene end by 2 bases; junction bases not matched to a gene: 5. Looked up from germline, CDR1 is SGHKS and CDR2 is YYEKEE (reference sequence). The CDR3 extends over 14 amino acids. The CDR3: CASRKGTGPYEQYF. The CDR3 region has the DNA TGTGCCAGCAGAAAAGGGACAGGGCCCTACGAGCAGTACTTC.

The J gene is TRBJ1-2, the V gene TRBV7-2; TRBD1 matches 12 bases. The trim removed 10 bases at V and 4 bases at J, leaving 13 bases unmatched. The CDR3 extends over 16 amino acids. Germline assignment: CDR1 SGHTA and CDR2 FQGNSA. The CDR3 region is CAIQARDRGRAYGYTF. In nucleotides, the CDR3 is TGTGCCATCCAGGCCCGGGACAGGGGGCGCGCCTATGGCTACACCTTC. The entire variable domain, with the rest obtained from reference TRBV7-2 and TRBJ1-2, is as follows: GAGVSQSPSNKVTEKGKDVELRCDPISGHTALYWYRQSLGQGLEFLIYFQGNSAPDKSGLPSDRFSAERTGGSVSTLTIQRTQQEDSAVYLCAIQARDRGRAYGYTFGSGTRLTVV.

The V call is TRBV7-9, the J call TRBJ1-1, with a weak D call TRBD1 (6 bases). The CDR3 totals 14 residues. The V gene lost 7 bases and the J gene lost 10 bases, with 22 bases spanning the gap. The germline V gene has CDR1 SEHNR and CDR2 FQNEAQ (reference sequence). CDR3 nucleotides: TGTGCCAGCACAATGGCCACAGGGAGTTGGGGAGCTTTCTTT. It specifies CASTMATGSWGAFF.

This rearrangement joins TRBV5-5 to TRBJ2-7; the match to TRBD2 covers 10 bases. Germline lookup yields CDR1 SGHKS and CDR2 YYEKEE (reference sequence). CDR3 length: 15 amino acids. Trimming took 4 bases from V and 7 from J; bases not matched to a gene: 11. CDR3 protein: CASSLGPSGSLEQYF. The CDR3 nucleotides are TGTGCCAGCAGCCTGGGTCCTAGCGGGAGTCTAGAGCAGTACTTC.

V is TRBV13 and J is TRBJ1-1; 10 positions match TRBD1. Germline-derived CDR1 and CDR2 are PRHDT and FYEKMQ (reference sequence). The CDR3 totals 14 residues. J lost 4 bases, V lost 5 bases, and 4 bases had no gene match. CDR3 amino acids: CASSGRTGGTEAFF. CDR3 coding DNA: TGTGCCAGCAGCGGACGGACAGGGGGCACTGAAGCTTTCTTT.

The V call is TRBV27, the J call TRBJ1-1; 8 bases map to TRBD1. CDR1 is MNHEY and CDR2 is SMNVEV in the germline V gene (reference sequence). This CDR3 comprises 16 residues. Trimming removed 0 bases from V and 2 bases from J; junction bases left unmatched: 5. The CDR3 here is CASSLSTGGRNTEAFF. The CDR3 DNA reads TGTGCCAGCAGTTTATCTACAGGGGGGCGTAACACTGAAGCTTTCTTT.

In DNA form, the CDR3 reads TGTGCCAGCAGCGTGGGACAGGGGGCATGGATGAAGACCGACGAGCAGTACTTC. Encoded protein: CASSVGQGAWMKTDEQYF. The chain uses TRBV9 and TRBJ2-7, with 12 bases that match TRBD1. The length of the CDR3 is 18 residues. Unmatched junction bases numbered 14, after V lost 2 bases and J lost 5 bases. Germline V gene sequence: CDR1 SGDLS, CDR2 YYNGEE.